The rows below give T cell receptor beta chains drawn from one sample of a study of CD8 T cells in Susac syndrome. TCRdb used MiXCR to reprocess the immunoSEQ multiplex PCR reads, holding one entry per CDR3 protein. Of around 170,000 distinct CDR3 sequences listed, 85% to 95% are singletons. The sequenced sample consisted of CD8+ T cells from PBMCs. These receptors all come from a human donor with Susac syndrome. CDR3s include the opening cysteine and the closing phenylalanine or tryptophan. For some rows the clone size is stated as once, few or many, or as a class when expanded; others skip it.

TRBV6-5,TRBJ1-2,-,CASQGAPSNGYTF
TRBV5-1,TRBJ2-6,-,CASRLGGNSGANVLTF
TRBV9,TRBJ1-2,-,CASSERQAVGDGYTF
TRBV2,TRBJ1-1,-,CASTTGEGTEAFF
TRBV19,TRBJ1-6,-,CASSIDDSATHSPLHF
TRBV30,TRBJ1-3,-,CAWSVGASSGNTIYF
TRBV5-6,TRBJ2-3,-,CASSFGVPDTQYF
TRBV5-1,TRBJ1-5,-,CASSSDGGSNQPQHF
TRBV3-1,TRBJ1-1,-,CASNNRNTEAFF
TRBV2,TRBJ2-1,-,CASSETTNEQFF
TRBV20-1,TRBJ2-2,-,CSAKTSANGELFF
TRBV4-1,TRBJ2-7,-,CASSRTDSYEEQYF
TRBV5-1,TRBJ2-3,-,CASSLTGYTDTQYF
TRBV2,TRBJ2-1,-,CASITSGYNEQFF
TRBV7-9,TRBJ2-1,-,CASTLSGTQSNEQFF
TRBV27,TRBJ1-1,-,CASSLVMGGTEAFF
TRBV4-2,TRBJ2-7,-,CASSTTTDPEGDEQYF
TRBV6-1,TRBJ2-7,-,CASSDQGSSYEQYF
TRBV12-3/TRBV12-4,TRBJ2-1,once,CASSPWGDSYNEQFF
TRBV9,TRBJ1-3,-,CASSGTGGASGNTIYF
TRBV20-1,TRBJ2-1,-,CSATSGLGYNEQFF
TRBV9,TRBJ2-7,-,CASSVGSYSYEQYF
TRBV6-6,TRBJ2-2,-,CASIEGSHTGELFF
TRBV20-1,TRBJ1-1,-,CSAREGTEAEAFF
TRBV6-2/TRBV6-3,TRBJ2-3,-,CASSKSPAGRTDTQYF
TRBV15,TRBJ2-4,-,CATSRSPGLAGVDIQYF
TRBV6-1,TRBJ2-5,-,CASSGSTSGGARETQYF
TRBV7-9,TRBJ2-3,-,CASSLGTASTDTQYF
TRBV7-9,TRBJ2-2,-,CASTLAGRGNTGELFF
TRBV4-1,TRBJ1-6,-,CASSQDTGSGNSPLHF
TRBV27,TRBJ2-7,-,CASSLGPGQGVPYEQYF
TRBV11-1,TRBJ1-2,-,CASSWGTGDYGYTF
TRBV9,TRBJ2-2,-,CASSVAQGDNFAINTGELFF
TRBV7-3,TRBJ2-3,-,CASSPTSGGATDTQYF
TRBV11-2,TRBJ2-7,once,CASSPLNRDRDKPYEQYF
TRBV7-9,TRBJ2-5,-,CASSLESSGLQETQYF
TRBV11-2,TRBJ1-2,-,CASSQGWDGYGYTF
TRBV12-3/TRBV12-4,TRBJ1-2,-,CASSPQTAIYGYTF
TRBV11-2,TRBJ2-5,-,CATLVREQETQYF
TRBV28,TRBJ1-1,-,CASTLTPGQLNTEAFF
TRBV20-1,TRBJ2-1,-,CSARSGTGRNEQFF
TRBV30,TRBJ2-5,-,CAWSRDVRAETQYF
TRBV7-9,TRBJ1-1,-,CASSFNVRTGANEAFF
TRBV24-1,TRBJ2-3,-,CATSDSRELADTQYF
TRBV9,TRBJ2-1,-,CASSVGGGPEQFF
TRBV6-1,TRBJ1-1,once,CASLTGPNTEAFF
TRBV15,TRBJ2-7,-,CATSRDDTYEQYF
TRBV6-5,TRBJ2-5,-,CASSSSGTRETQYF
TRBV25-1,TRBJ2-7,-,CAGSVPGQGTYEQYF
TRBV13,TRBJ2-7,-,CASSLNWRSYEQYF
TRBV12-3/TRBV12-4,TRBJ1-2,-,CASSQVQGRVDGYTF
TRBV29-1,TRBJ2-7,-,CSVVPGTVGWKGPLYEQYF
TRBV7-7,TRBJ2-5,-,CASSSRYGGGETQYF